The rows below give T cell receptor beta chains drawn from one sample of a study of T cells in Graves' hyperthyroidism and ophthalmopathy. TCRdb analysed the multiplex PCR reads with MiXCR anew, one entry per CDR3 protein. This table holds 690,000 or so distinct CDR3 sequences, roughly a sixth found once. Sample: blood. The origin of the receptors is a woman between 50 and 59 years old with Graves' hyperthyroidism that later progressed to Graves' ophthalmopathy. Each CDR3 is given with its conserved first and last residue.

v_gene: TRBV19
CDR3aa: CASSIGGSGTQETQYF

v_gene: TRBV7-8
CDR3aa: CASSFDPSDTQYF

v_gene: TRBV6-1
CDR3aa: CASSRLGNNQPQHF

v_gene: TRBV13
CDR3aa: CASSERPRAEKLFF

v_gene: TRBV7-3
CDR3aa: CASSPIAGRLTDTQYF

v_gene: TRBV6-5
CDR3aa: CASSYGIYLRGRIEKLFF

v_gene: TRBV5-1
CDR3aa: CASSLEGTVVVKNIQYF

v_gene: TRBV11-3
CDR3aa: CASMGLDNEQFF

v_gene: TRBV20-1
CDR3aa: CSAREDTNTEAFF

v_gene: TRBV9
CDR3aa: CASSVAGGLNEQFF

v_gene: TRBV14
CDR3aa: CASSQWMTVQETQYF

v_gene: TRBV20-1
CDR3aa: CSARGQGGYNEQFF

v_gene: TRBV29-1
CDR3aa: CSVEGRGGLGTEAFF

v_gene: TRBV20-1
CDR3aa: CSARERYRAYEQYF

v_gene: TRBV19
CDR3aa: CASSTTRDSGSGYTF

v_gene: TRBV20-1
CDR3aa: CSASTGSRQPQHF

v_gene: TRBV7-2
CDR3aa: CASSSPTTGRVTGELFF

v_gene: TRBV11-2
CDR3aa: CASRRDSNTGELFF

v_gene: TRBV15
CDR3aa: CATSSSTAGGPSEQFF

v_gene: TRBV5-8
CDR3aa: CASSPLPGQYEQYF

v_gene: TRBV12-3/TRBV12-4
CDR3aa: CASSPALGGPVVSGYTF

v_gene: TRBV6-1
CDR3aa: CASRPHPGEDTF

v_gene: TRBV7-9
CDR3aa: CASSLVLGENTEAFF

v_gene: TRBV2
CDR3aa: CASTKMGTNEQFF

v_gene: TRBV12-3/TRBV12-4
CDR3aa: CASRTGRSYNSPLHF

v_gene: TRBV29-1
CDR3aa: CSGNSLGNEQFF

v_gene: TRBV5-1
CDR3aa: CASSRKGGAPEAFF

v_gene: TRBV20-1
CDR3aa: CSAAPYHSSYEQYF

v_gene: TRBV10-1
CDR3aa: CASSPGGEHNEQFF

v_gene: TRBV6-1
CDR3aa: CASKGVGGPTEAFF

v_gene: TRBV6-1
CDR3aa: CASSDLARGYSGANVLTF

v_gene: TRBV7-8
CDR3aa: CASSPGGGSSYNEQFF

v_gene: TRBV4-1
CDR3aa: CASRASGMNTGELFF

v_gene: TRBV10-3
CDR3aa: CASHGDINEKLFF

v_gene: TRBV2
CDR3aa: CASSEVTGGGDTQYF

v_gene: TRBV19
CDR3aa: CASSPSYLENTEAFF

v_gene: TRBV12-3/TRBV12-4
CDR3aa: CASSFGQVNEKLFF

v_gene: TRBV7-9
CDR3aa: CASMGTGDGLAYEQFF

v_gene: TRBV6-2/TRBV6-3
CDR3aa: CASSYFGTRGPGELFF

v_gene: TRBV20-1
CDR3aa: CSAMDSSNTGELFF

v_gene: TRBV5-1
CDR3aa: CASSFQGLNTEAFF

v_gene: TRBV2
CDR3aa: CASSVTPSGGAQTQYF

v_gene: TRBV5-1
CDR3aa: CASSWDRDIAKNIQYF

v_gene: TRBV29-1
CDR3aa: CSVGGGNSNQPQHF

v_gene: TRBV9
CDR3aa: CASSVVGSGHTGELFF

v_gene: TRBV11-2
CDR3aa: CASSLRGGVMLDDTDGYTF

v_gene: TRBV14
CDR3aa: CASSQGGNTEAFF

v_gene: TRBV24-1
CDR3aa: CATSGPSGTGNRYGYTF

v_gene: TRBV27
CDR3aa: CASSLSEDSNNEQFF